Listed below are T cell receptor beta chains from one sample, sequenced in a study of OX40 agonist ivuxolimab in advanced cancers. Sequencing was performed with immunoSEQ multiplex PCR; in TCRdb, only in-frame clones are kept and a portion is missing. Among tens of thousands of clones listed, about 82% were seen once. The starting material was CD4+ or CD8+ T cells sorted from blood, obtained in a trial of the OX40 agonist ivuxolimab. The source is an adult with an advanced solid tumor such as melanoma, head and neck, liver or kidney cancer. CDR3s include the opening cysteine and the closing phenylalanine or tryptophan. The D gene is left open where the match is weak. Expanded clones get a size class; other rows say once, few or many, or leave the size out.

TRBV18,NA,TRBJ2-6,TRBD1,TGTGCCAGCTCACCGGACAGGGGCGTCAACGTCCTGACTTTC,CASSPDRGVNVLTF
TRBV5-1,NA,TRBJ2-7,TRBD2,TGCGCCAGCAGCAGGGGGACTAGCGGGGGCCCCCCCTACGAGCAGTACTTC,CASSRGTSGGPPYEQYF
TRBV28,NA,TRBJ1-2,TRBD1,TGTGCCAGCAGTTTCCCGGACAGGAACGGCTACACCTTC,CASSFPDRNGYTF
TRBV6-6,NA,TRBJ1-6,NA,TGTGCCAGCACCCGGGAGTTGGAAGATTCACCCCTCCACTTT,CASTRELEDSPLHF
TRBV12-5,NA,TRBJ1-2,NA,TGTGCTAGTGGTTCGGACATTAACGGGGACTATGGCTACACCTTC,CASGSDINGDYGYTF
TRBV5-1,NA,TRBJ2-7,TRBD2,TGCGCCAGCAGCCCGCCGGGGACTAGCGGGGTGATCGAGCAGTACTTC,CASSPPGTSGVIEQYF
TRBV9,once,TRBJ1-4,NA,TGTGCCAGCAGCGTAGCGTATGGAGCTAATGAAAAACTGTTTTTT,CASSVAYGANEKLFF
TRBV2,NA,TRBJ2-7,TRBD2,TGTGCCAGCAAGCTTTCTAGCGGGGGAGCCTACGAGCAGTACTTC,CASKLSSGGAYEQYF
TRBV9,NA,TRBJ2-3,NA,TGTGCCAGCAGCGCGCCACGGCAGGGAATGGCGATATTACATACGCAGTATTTT,CASSAPRQGMAILHTQYF
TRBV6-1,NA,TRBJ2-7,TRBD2,TGTGCCACCCTGACTAGCGGGGGGGGCGCGAGGGAGCAGTACTTC,CATLTSGGGAREQYF
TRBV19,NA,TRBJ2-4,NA,TGTGCCAGTAAAGTAGCCAAAAACATTCAGTACTTC,CASKVAKNIQYF
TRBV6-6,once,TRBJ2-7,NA,TGTGCCAGCAGTATTGTGTACGAGCAGTACTTC,CASSIVYEQYF
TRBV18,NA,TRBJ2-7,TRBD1,TGTGCCAGCTCACCGGGACAGATTAGCTACGAGCAGTACTTC,CASSPGQISYEQYF
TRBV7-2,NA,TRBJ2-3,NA,TGTGCCAGCAGGTCCGGGGTTGCAGATACGCAGTATTTT,CASRSGVADTQYF
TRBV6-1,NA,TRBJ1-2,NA,TGTGCCAGCAGTGAACCTGGTCCCGGGAATTGGTATGGCTACACCTTC,CASSEPGPGNWYGYTF
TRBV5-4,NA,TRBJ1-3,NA,TGTGCCAGCAGCTTGGATGAGCGCGGAAACACCATATATTTT,CASSLDERGNTIYF
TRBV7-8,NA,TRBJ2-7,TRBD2,TGTGCCAGCAGCTTAGGGGAGGGAAACGAGCAGTACTTC,CASSLGEGNEQYF
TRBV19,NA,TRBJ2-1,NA,TGTGCCAGTAGTATAGATGGGGGAGGTGGTGAGCAGTTCTTC,CASSIDGGGGEQFF
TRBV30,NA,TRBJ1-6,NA,TGTGCCTGGAGACGTACAGGGAGCTCCTATAATTCACCCCTCCACTTT,CAWRRTGSSYNSPLHF
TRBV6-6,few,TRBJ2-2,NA,TGTGCCAGCAGTTACAACACCGGGGAGCTGTTTTTT,CASSYNTGELFF
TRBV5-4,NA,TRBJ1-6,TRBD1,TGTGCCAGCAGCTGGGGGGGGACAGAAAATAATTCACCCCTCCACTTT,CASSWGGTENNSPLHF
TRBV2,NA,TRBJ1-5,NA,TGTGCCAGCAGGTCGTCAACTTATAGCAATCAGCCCCAGCATTTT,CASRSSTYSNQPQHF
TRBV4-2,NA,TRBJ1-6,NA,TGTGCCAGCAGCCAAGAAGGGGGGAATACTAATTCACCCCTCCACTTT,CASSQEGGNTNSPLHF
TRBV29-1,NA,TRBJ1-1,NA,TGCAGCGCTGCGGGGCAGTATAATAGTGGCGAAGCTTTCTTT,CSAAGQYNSGEAFF
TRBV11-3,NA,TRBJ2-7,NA,TGTGCCAGCAGCCCAAGGACCAACGGGGACGAGCAGTACTTC,CASSPRTNGDEQYF
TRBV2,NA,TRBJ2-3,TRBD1,TGTGCCAGCAGTCTACAGGGGTTGGCCACAGATACGCAGTATTTT,CASSLQGLATDTQYF
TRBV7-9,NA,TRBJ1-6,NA,TGTGCCAGCAGCTTGGGGAATTGGGGTTCACCCCTCCACTTT,CASSLGNWGSPLHF
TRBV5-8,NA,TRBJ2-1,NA,TGTGCCAGCAGCTTGGGGGGACGTCCCTACAATGAGCAGTTCTTC,CASSLGGRPYNEQFF
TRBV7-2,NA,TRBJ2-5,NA,TGTGCCAGCAGCTTAGAAAACGGTCGGGAGACCCAGTACTTC,CASSLENGRETQYF
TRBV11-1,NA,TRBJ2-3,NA,TGTGCCAGCAGCTTTGTCGGGGAACCCACAGATACGCAGTATTTT,CASSFVGEPTDTQYF